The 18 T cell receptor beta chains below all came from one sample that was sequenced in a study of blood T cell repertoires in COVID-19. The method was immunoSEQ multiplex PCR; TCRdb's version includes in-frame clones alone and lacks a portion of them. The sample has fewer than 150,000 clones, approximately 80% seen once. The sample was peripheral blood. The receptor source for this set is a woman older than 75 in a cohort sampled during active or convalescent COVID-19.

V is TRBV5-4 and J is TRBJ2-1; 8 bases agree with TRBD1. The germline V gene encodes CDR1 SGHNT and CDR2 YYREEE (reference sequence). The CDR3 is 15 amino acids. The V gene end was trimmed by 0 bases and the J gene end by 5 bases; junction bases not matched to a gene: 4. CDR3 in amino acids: CASSLAAQGDNEQFF. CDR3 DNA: TGTGCCAGCAGCTTGGCCGCACAGGGGGACAATGAGCAGTTCTTC.

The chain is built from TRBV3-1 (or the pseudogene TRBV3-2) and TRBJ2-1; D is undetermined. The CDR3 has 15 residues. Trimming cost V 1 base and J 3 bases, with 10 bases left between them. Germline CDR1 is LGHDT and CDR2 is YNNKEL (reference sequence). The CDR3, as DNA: TGTGCCAGCAGCCAAGGGGCCGTTCGCTACAATGAGCAGTTCTTC. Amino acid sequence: CASSQGAVRYNEQFF.

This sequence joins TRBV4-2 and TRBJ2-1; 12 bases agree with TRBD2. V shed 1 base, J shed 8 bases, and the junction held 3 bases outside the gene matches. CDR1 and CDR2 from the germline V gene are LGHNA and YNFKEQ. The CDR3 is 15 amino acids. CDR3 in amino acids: CASSQVLAGGYEQFF. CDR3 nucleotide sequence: TGTGCCAGCAGCCAAGTACTAGCGGGGGGCTATGAGCAGTTCTTC.

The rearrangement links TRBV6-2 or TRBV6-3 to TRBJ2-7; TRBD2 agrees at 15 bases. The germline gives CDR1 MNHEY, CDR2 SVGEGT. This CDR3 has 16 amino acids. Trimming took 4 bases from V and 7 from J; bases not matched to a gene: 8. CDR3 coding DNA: TGTGCCAGCAGTTCCGGACTAGCGGGGGGGCCGAGAGAGCAGTACTTC. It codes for CASSSGLAGGPREQYF.

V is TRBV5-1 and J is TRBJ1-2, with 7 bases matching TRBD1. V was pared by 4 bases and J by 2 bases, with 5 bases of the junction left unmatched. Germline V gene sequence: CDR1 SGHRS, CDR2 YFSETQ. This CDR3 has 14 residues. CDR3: CASSRDSSNYGYTF. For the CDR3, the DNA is TGCGCCAGCAGCCGGGACAGCAGCAACTATGGCTACACCTTC.

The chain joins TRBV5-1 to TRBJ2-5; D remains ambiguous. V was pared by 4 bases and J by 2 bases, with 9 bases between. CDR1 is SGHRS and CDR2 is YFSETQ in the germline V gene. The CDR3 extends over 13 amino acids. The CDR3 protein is CASSLTPQETQYF. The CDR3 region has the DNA TGCGCCAGCAGCCTAACCCCTCAAGAGACCCAGTACTTC. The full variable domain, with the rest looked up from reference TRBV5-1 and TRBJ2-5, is KAGVTQTPRYLIKTRGQQVTLSCSPISGHRSVSWYQQTPGQGLQFLFEYFSETQRNKGNFPGRFSGRQFSNSRSEMNVSTLELGDSALYLCASSLTPQETQYFGPGTRLLVL.

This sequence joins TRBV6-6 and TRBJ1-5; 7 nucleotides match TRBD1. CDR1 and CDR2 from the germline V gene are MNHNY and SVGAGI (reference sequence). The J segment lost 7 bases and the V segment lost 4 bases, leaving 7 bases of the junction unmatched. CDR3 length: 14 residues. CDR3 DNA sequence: TGTGCCAGCAGTTTCGGACAGGTTGGACAGCCCCAGCATTTT. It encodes CASSFGQVGQPQHF.

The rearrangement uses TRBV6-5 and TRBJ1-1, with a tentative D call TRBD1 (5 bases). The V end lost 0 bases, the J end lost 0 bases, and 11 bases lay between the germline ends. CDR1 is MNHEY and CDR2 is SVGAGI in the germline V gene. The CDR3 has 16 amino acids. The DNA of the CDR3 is TGTGCCAGCAGTTACTCCCGGCAGGGCCTGAACACTGAAGCTTTCTTT. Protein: CASSYSRQGLNTEAFF.

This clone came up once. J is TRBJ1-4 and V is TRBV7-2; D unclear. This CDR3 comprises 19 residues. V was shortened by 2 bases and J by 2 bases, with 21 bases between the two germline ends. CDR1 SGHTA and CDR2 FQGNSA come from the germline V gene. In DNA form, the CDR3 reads TGTGCCAGCAGCTTAACCGGGGTTGCAAGTTTCGAGACTAATGAAAAACTGTTTTTT. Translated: CASSLTGVASFETNEKLFF.

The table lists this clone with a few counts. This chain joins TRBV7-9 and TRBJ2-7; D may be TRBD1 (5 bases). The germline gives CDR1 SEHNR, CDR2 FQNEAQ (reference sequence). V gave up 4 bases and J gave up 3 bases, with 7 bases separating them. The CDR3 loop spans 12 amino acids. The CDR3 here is CASSSTGYEQYF. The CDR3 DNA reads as TGTGCCAGCAGCTCAACAGGCTACGAGCAGTACTTC. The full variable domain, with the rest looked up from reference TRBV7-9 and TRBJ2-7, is DTGVSQNPRHKITKRGQNVTFRCDPISEHNRLYWYRQTLGQGPEFLTYFQNEAQLEKSRLLSDRFSAERPKGSFSTLEIQRTEQGDSAMYLCASSSTGYEQYFGPGTRLTVT.

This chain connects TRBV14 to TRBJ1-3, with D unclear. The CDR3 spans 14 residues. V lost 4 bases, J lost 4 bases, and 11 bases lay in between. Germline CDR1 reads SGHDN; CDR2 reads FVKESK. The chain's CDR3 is CASSLGGPGNTIYF. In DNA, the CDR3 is TGTGCCAGCAGCCTGGGAGGCCCCGGAAACACCATATATTTT.

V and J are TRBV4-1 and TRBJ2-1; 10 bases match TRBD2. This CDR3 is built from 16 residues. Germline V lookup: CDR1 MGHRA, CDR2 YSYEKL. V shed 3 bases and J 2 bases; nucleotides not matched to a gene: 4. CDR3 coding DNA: TGCGCCAGCAGCCACCCAGCGGGGGGGGCCTACAATGAGCAGTTCTTC. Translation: CASSHPAGGAYNEQFF.

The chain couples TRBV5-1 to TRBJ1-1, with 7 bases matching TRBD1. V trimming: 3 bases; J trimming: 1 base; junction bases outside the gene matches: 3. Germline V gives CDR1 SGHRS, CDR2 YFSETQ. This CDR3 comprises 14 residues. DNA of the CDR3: TGCGCCAGCAGCTCCGGACAGGAGAACACTGAAGCTTTCTTT. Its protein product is CASSSGQENTEAFF.

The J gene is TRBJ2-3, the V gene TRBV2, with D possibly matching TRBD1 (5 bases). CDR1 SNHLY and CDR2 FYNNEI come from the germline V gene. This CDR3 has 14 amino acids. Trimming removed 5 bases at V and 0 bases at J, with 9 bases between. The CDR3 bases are TGTGCCAGCAGTAGACAGCTAAGCACAGATACGCAGTATTTT. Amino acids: CASSRQLSTDTQYF.

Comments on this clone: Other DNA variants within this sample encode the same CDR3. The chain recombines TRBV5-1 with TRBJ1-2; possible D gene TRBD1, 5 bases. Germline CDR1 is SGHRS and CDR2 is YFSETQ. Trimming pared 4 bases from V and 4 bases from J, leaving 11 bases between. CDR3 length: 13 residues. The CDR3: CASSLRGGYGYTF. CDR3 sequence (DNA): TGCGCCAGCAGCCTCCGCGGGGGCTATGGCTACACCTTC.

In DNA form, the CDR3 reads TGTGCCAGCAGCCAGAGCGGGGCCCGGCCCGGGGAGCTGTTTTTT. Translated, it gives CASSQSGARPGELFF. V and J are TRBV14 and TRBJ2-2, with 7 bases identical to TRBD2. Germline V gene data show CDR1 as SGHDN and CDR2 as FVKESK. V lost 3 bases, J lost 6 bases, and 7 bases stayed unmatched. This CDR3 is 15 amino acids long.

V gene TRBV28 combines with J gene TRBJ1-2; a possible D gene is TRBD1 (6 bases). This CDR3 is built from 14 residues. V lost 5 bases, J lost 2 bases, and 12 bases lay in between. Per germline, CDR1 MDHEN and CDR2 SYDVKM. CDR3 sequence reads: CASSVRQANYGYTF. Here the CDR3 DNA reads TGTGCCAGCAGTGTTAGACAGGCCAACTATGGCTACACCTTC.

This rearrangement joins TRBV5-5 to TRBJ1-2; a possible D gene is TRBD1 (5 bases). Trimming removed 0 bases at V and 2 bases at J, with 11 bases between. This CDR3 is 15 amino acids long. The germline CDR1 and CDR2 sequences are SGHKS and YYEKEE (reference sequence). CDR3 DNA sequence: TGTGCCAGCAGCTTGGATCGGGGGATAAACTATGGCTACACCTTC. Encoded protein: CASSLDRGINYGYTF.